This TCR beta chain was documented in a study of T cell responses to AZD1222 COVID-19 vaccine. Study-wide findings and caveats: Clonal diversity may have been underestimated, and the donors were mostly white British, with more females than males. Increased Spike-specific TCR breadth and depth were observed after two AZD1222 doses. Spike was spanned by vaccine-associated CD4 TCRs, with dominance at 160-218 and 743-854.

CDR1 is SNHLY, CDR2 FYNNEI, per germline. This CDR3 is built from 15 residues. Trimming removed 7 bases from V and 5 bases from J, with 18 bases in between. As to this clone: As yet, its antigen is unknown.

Assay used: immunoSEQ multiplex PCR; TCRdb lists only in-frame clones, some missing. The sample holds around 150,000 clones, about 87% seen once. This clonotype was obtained from an adult in good health. The V call is TRBV2, the J call TRBJ1-5, with TRBD1 as a possible D gene (5 bases). The sample consisted of peripheral blood, taken on day 0 of MenACWY control vaccination. The CDR3 loop reads CASMRGTARHQPQHF. The CDR3 DNA reads as TGTGCCAGCATGCGCGGGACCGCTCGCCATCAGCCCCAGCATTTT.